The 10 T cell receptor beta chains given below trace back to one sample, sequenced in a study of T-cell memory formation after mild COVID-19 (dated by TCRdb to the early 2020s). The library was generated by 5' RACE. Sequencing was performed on an Illumina NovaSeq 6000. Starting from the raw public reads, TCRdb applied fastp trimming at Q25, assembled clones with MiXCR and retained in-frame beta chains. Identical CDR3 protein sequences are pooled into one entry, listed with their most common genes and DNA. The sample table contains roughly 500,000 distinct CDR3 sequences; only one count was recorded for about 20% of them. In total, the top ten clones hold around 13% of the sample. The sample taken for sequencing was PBMCs or a T cell subset sorted from them (not recorded which). Receptors originate from an adult woman who had mild COVID-19 (a few samples of this study predate the infection). The sample titles of this study are shuffled in the database, so cell type and time point are left out; the donor was told from shared clones.

V is TRBV5-1 and J is TRBJ2-7, with 9 bases identical to TRBD1. CDR1 SGHRS and CDR2 YFSETQ come from the germline V gene. The CDR3 contains 15 residues. The junction had 6 bases not matched to a gene; V was cut back by 3 bases and J by 2 bases. For the CDR3, the DNA is TGCGCCAGCAGCTCAACGACAGGGGGGACCTACGAGCAGTACTTC. Protein sequence: CASSSTTGGTYEQYF. Supplemented by reference TRBV5-1 and TRBJ2-7, the full variable domain reads KAGVTQTPRYLIKTRGQQVTLSCSPISGHRSVSWYQQTPGQGLQFLFEYFSETQRNKGNFPGRFSGRQFSNSRSEMNVSTLELGDSALYLCASSSTTGGTYEQYFGPGTRLTVT.

The chain carries TRBV20-1 and TRBJ2-3; no clear D gene. Trimming pared 3 bases from V and 0 bases from J, leaving 16 bases between. The CDR3 is 16 residues long. Germline V gene lookup returns CDR1 DFQATT and CDR2 SNEGSKA (reference sequence). CDR3 loop: CSARIDLGTSTDTQYF. The CDR3 DNA sequence: TGCAGTGCTAGGATAGATCTAGGCACTAGCACAGATACGCAGTATTTT.

This clonotype was counted at least ten times. This sequence joins TRBV5-1 and TRBJ1-2; D call uncertain. This CDR3 spans 13 amino acids. Germline V lookup: CDR1 SGHRS, CDR2 YFSETQ. Trimming removed 0 bases at V and 4 bases at J, with 7 bases between. This chain's CDR3 is CASSLAGSYGYTF. The DNA for the CDR3 is TGCGCCAGCAGCTTGGCGGGTAGCTATGGCTACACCTTC.

V is TRBV7-6 and J is TRBJ2-3; D remains ambiguous. The CDR3 totals 16 residues. The V end lost 0 bases, the J end lost 2 bases, and 12 bases lay between the germline ends. Germline V lookup: CDR1 SGHVS, CDR2 FNYEAQ. The CDR3 nucleotides read TGTGCCAGCAGCTTAGCCCCCCTAACGAACACAGATACGCAGTATTTT. Translating gives CASSLAPLTNTDTQYF.

V and J are TRBV20-1 and TRBJ1-1, with 10 bases matching TRBD1. Germline lookup yields CDR1 DFQATT and CDR2 SNEGSKA (reference sequence). V lost 6 bases and J lost 6; bases outside the gene matches: 1. The CDR3 runs 11 residues. The CDR3 loop is CSADRGPEAFF. In DNA form, the CDR3 reads TGCAGTGCCGACAGGGGGCCTGAAGCTTTCTTT.

The genes are TRBV20-1 and TRBJ1-5; a possible D gene is TRBD1 (5 bases). V was cut by 6 bases and J by 2 bases, with 17 bases left in between. In germline, CDR1 is DFQATT, CDR2 SNEGSKA (reference sequence). The CDR3 contains 15 residues. DNA of the CDR3: TGCAGTGCCCCCGAGGGAGGGGTCGGCAATCAGCCCCAGCATTTT. It is translated as CSAPEGGVGNQPQHF.

This clonotype occurred a few times. This chain links TRBV4-2 with TRBJ2-6, with TRBD1 as a possible D gene (5 bases). V lost 5 bases to trimming and J lost 0 bases, with 8 bases between them. CDR1 is LGHNA and CDR2 is YNFKEQ in the germline V gene. The CDR3 is 15 amino acids. CDR3 in DNA: TGTGCCAGCAGCGGTCAGGGCTCTGGGGCCAACGTCCTGACTTTC. It specifies CASSGQGSGANVLTF.

The CDR3 here is CASRPMGQSYGYTF. As DNA, the CDR3 is TGTGCCAGCAGGCCAATGGGACAGAGCTATGGCTACACCTTC. This rearrangement joins TRBV3-1 to TRBJ1-2, with 7 bases fitting TRBD1. The CDR3 loop spans 14 amino acids. CDR1 LGHDT and CDR2 YNNKEL come from the germline V gene (reference sequence). Losses at the gene ends were 6 bases for V and 4 bases for J; bases not matched to a gene: 8.

This clonotype turned up a few times. The chain joins TRBV4-3 to TRBJ2-2; possibly TRBD1 or TRBD2 for D (5 bases each). The CDR3 has 17 amino acids. Between the trimmed V and J ends, which lost 0 bases and 0 bases, there was a span of 11 bases. The germline CDR1 and CDR2 sequences are LGHNA and YSLEER. CDR3 coding DNA: TGCGCCAGCAGCCAAGATGTTTTGGGGGCGAACACCGGGGAGCTGTTTTTT. It translates to CASSQDVLGANTGELFF.

The chain carries TRBV6-5 and TRBJ1-1; a possible D gene is TRBD1 (6 bases). CDR3 length equals 17 residues. V lost 2 bases, J lost 2 bases, and 18 bases lay in between. Germline assignment: CDR1 MNHEY and CDR2 SVGAGI. This CDR3 is CASSYGRGIYPNTEAFF. For the CDR3, the DNA is TGTGCCAGCAGTTACGGAAGGGGGATATATCCTAACACTGAAGCTTTCTTT.